The sequence of this T cell receptor beta chain was determined in a study of cytomegalovirus exposure and HLA in healthy donors. Study in general: Across a few hundred genotyped donors, over 70% landed in the Caucasian-associated ancestry cluster.

The ends lost 5 bases at V and 11 bases at J; junction bases unmatched: 13. The CDR3 totals 14 residues. Germline V CDR1 and CDR2: SNHLY, FYNNEI. A remark on this clone: Its specificity is unknown.

Study observations and caveats: In vitro confirmation showed a few CMV-associated chains to be CMV antigen specific.

With 60 Vbeta and 13 Jbeta primers, the PCR was carried out. Measured with immunoSEQ multiplex PCR; TCRdb has only the in-frame clones, and not every one. The sample yields fewer than 25,000 clones, approximately 80% seen once. Sequencing input: PBMCs. This chain joins TRBV2 and TRBJ1-1, with 8 bases lining up with TRBD1. The sequence came from a man aged 60-69 years in good health and CMV-seronegative. The CDR3, as DNA: TGTGCCAGCAGTCCCACTCCCGGACAGGGCCGGGCTTTCTTT. Its translation is CASSPTPGQGRAFF.